The clone carrying this T cell receptor (beta chain) was detected a few times. Its target is not known. From germline, CDR1 is SGHRS and CDR2 YFSETQ. This CDR3 contains 14 residues. The V end was cut by 3 bases, the J end by 3 bases, with 12 bases between. MiXCR was run by TCRdb on the 5' RACE reads, yielding one entry per CDR3 protein. The table has a few hundred thousand distinct CDR3 sequences, approximately 23% seen once. The sample comes from a study of T-cell memory formation after mild COVID-19. Study-level background: Largely donor-specific TCR clusters were found.

Notes on the study in general: While clones contracting from day 15 to 85 were balanced between CD4 and CD8, later expanders leaned CD4+. SARS-CoV-2 specificity was not confirmed for second-wave clones peaking on day 37. Some responding clones appeared in pre-infection memory, suggesting cross-reactive memory joined.

This chain connects TRBV5-1 to TRBJ2-5; the D gene is possibly TRBD2 (5 bases). The sequenced sample was PBMCs or a T cell subset sorted from them (not recorded which). This sequence originates from an adult woman who had mild COVID-19 (a few samples of this study predate the infection). Cell type and time point are not known. CDR3 loop: CASSSGNVEETQYF. The CDR3 DNA reads TGCGCCAGCAGCTCCGGGAACGTAGAAGAGACCCAGTACTTC. The entire variable domain, with the rest obtained from reference TRBV5-1 and TRBJ2-5, is as follows: KAGVTQTPRYLIKTRGQQVTLSCSPISGHRSVSWYQQTPGQGLQFLFEYFSETQRNKGNFPGRFSGRQFSNSRSEMNVSTLELGDSALYLCASSSGNVEETQYFGPGTRLLVL.